The clone carrying this T cell receptor beta chain was recorded at least ten times. TCRdb used MiXCR to reprocess the reads, holding one entry per CDR3 protein. The profile shows 350,000 to 500,000 distinct CDR3 sequences, roughly 30% of them singletons. Trimming pared 3 bases from V and 2 bases from J, leaving 16 bases between. The CDR3 loop spans 16 amino acids. Germline V lookup: CDR1 KGHDR, CDR2 SFDVKD. This specimen comes from a study of T cell repertoires in cytomegalovirus infection. Study-wide context: Public TCR beta signatures marked donors with CMV infection and the matching HLA.

Sequenced input: PBMCs. The gene calls are TRBV24-1 and TRBJ2-7; possibly TRBD1 or TRBD2 for D (5 bases each). The receptor was isolated from a human donor in good health (CMV status not recorded). Some clones in this sample may be carry-over from other donors' samples. The CDR3 DNA is TGTGCCACCAGTGATCACTCCGGGGACGGTGCCTACGAGCAGTACTTC. This codes for CATSDHSGDGAYEQYF.